The 13 T cell receptor beta chains below come from one sample, sequenced in a study of blood T cell repertoires in COVID-19. Produced via immunoSEQ multiplex PCR; TCRdb's table is partial and in-frame only. Here the sample spans around 310,000 clones, over 75% being singletons. Input material: peripheral blood. Receptor source: a woman in her fifties or sixties with acute or convalescent COVID-19.

The chain recombines TRBV28 with TRBJ1-2; D is uncertain. This CDR3 comprises 17 residues. Germline V lookup: CDR1 MDHEN, CDR2 SYDVKM. Trimming took 5 bases from V and 0 from J, leaving 19 bases between them. In DNA form, the CDR3 reads TGTGCCAGCAGTCCTAAGTCTGAGGGCCCCGCTAACTATGGCTACACCTTC. Translating gives CASSPKSEGPANYGYTF.

This clone was observed a few times. The chain combines TRBV28 with TRBJ2-1; possible D gene TRBD1, 6 bases. Germline values: CDR1 MDHEN, CDR2 SYDVKM. This CDR3 has 16 amino acids. Trimming left V 6 bases short and J 7 bases short, with 22 bases between. CDR3 loop: CASRNHPGQKGNEQFF. The CDR3 nucleotides are TGTGCCAGCAGAAATCACCCGGGACAAAAAGGGAATGAGCAGTTCTTC.

The chain recombines TRBV3-1 (or the pseudogene TRBV3-2) with TRBJ1-3; D is possibly TRBD1 (5 bases). The CDR3 is made up of 14 amino acids. From germline, CDR1 is LGHDT and CDR2 YNNKEL (reference sequence). Between the trimmed V and J ends, which lost 5 bases and 3 bases, there was a span of 11 bases. The CDR3 loop reads CASSSGRVGNTIYF. CDR3 nucleotide sequence: TGTGCCAGCAGCTCAGGGCGAGTTGGAAACACCATATATTTT.

V usage is TRBV28 and J usage is TRBJ2-2; 9 positions match TRBD2. This CDR3 region has 19 residues. V lost 3 bases, J lost 0 bases, and 11 bases stayed unmatched. Per germline, CDR1 MDHEN and CDR2 SYDVKM. The CDR3 DNA reads as TGTGCCAGCAGTTTTTTTGCCTTGGCGGGAGGGACGAACACCGGGGAGCTGTTTTTT. This translates into CASSFFALAGGTNTGELFF.

This rearrangement joins TRBV7-8 to TRBJ1-2, with D unresolved. Germline V gene lookup returns CDR1 SGHVS and CDR2 FQNEAQ. V dropped 0 bases and J dropped 8 bases, with 10 bases sitting between them. This CDR3 is built from 13 residues. The CDR3 here is CASSLAEGGGYTF. The CDR3 nucleotides are TGTGCCAGCAGCTTAGCGGAGGGAGGAGGCTACACCTTC.

The chain has TRBV19 and TRBJ1-2; D unresolved. The V end lost 3 bases, the J end lost 2 bases, and 16 bases lay between the germline ends. The CDR3 loop spans 16 amino acids. Germline CDR1 reads LNHDA; CDR2 reads SQIVND (reference sequence). CDR3 loop: CASSIMVQPRNYGYTF. In nucleotides, the CDR3 is TGTGCCAGTAGTATTATGGTCCAACCGAGGAACTATGGCTACACCTTC.

The rearrangement uses TRBV19 and TRBJ1-1; D remains ambiguous. Looked up from germline, CDR1 is LNHDA and CDR2 is SQIVND (reference sequence). The length of the CDR3 is 11 residues. V lost 7 bases to trimming and J lost 1 base, with 4 bases between them. The CDR3 loop is CASNRNTEAFF. The CDR3 DNA follows: TGTGCCAGTAATAGGAACACTGAAGCTTTCTTT.

V usage is TRBV29-1 and J usage is TRBJ2-5; possibly TRBD1 for D (6 bases). From germline, CDR1 is SQVTM and CDR2 ANQGSEA. The CDR3 runs to 13 residues. CDR3 DNA: TGCAGGGGTCCGGGACACCATCAAGAGACCCAGTACTTC. Translation gives CRGPGHHQETQYF. Full variable domain (rest looked up from reference TRBV29-1 and TRBJ2-5): SAVISQKPSRDICQRGTSLTIQCQVDSQVTMMFWYRQQPGQSLTLIATANQGSEATYESGFVIDKFPISRPNLTFSTLTVSNMSPEDSSIYLCRGPGHHQETQYFGPGTRLLVL.

The CDR3 loop is CASSLAGGGAGTGNTIYF. The DNA for the CDR3 is TGTGCCAGCAGCTTAGCCGGGGGAGGGGCAGGGACTGGAAACACCATATATTTT. V and J are TRBV7-2 and TRBJ1-3; D might be TRBD1 (5 bases). Trimming pared 0 bases from V and 2 bases from J, leaving 17 bases between. The CDR3 has 18 amino acids. Germline CDR1 and CDR2: SGHTA and FQGNSA.

This chain joins TRBV5-4 and TRBJ2-7, with 7 nucleotides matching TRBD1. The CDR3 has 18 residues. Germline lookup yields CDR1 SGHNT and CDR2 YYREEE (reference sequence). The J segment lost 7 bases and the V segment lost 4 bases, leaving 23 bases of the junction unmatched. The CDR3 nucleotides are TGTGCCAGCAGCGGAAACAGGGAAACAGGGGCCCCTTCTGCAGAGCAGTACTTC. Residues: CASSGNRETGAPSAEQYF.

The V call is TRBV28, the J call TRBJ2-4; D is possibly TRBD1 (6 bases). The V and J ends lost 2 bases and 7 bases respectively, with 12 bases between them. Germline V gene sequence: CDR1 MDHEN, CDR2 SYDVKM. There are 14 residues in the CDR3. The DNA for the CDR3 is TGTGCCAGCAGTTTAACAGGGACCCCCAACATTCAGTACTTC. Translation gives CASSLTGTPNIQYF.

This chain joins TRBV19 and TRBJ2-1; TRBD1 agrees at 7 bases. V was clipped by 3 bases and J by 0 bases; unmatched bases: 2. The CDR3 contains 15 residues. The V gene's germline CDR1 is LNHDA and CDR2 SQIVND (reference sequence). Here the CDR3 reads CASSMTGISYNEQFF. CDR3 DNA sequence: TGTGCCAGTAGTATGACAGGGATCTCCTACAATGAGCAGTTCTTC. The whole variable domain, remainder taken from reference TRBV19 and TRBJ2-1, is DGGITQSPKYLFRKEGQNVTLSCEQNLNHDAMYWYRQDPGQGLRLIYYSQIVNDFQKGDIAEGYSVSREKKESFPLTVTSAQKNPTAFYLCASSMTGISYNEQFFGPGTRLTVL.

The CDR3 DNA is TGTGCCAGCAGTTTTGTGACAGACCCTTCTGGTGAGCAGTTCTTC. This encodes CASSFVTDPSGEQFF. The chain is built from TRBV28 and TRBJ2-1; D perhaps matches TRBD1 (5 bases). V lost 3 bases and J lost 9, with 18 bases in between. In germline, CDR1 is MDHEN, CDR2 SYDVKM. The CDR3 is made up of 15 amino acids.